The T cell receptor beta chain described here comes from a study of shared clonotypes between healthy human individuals. Genomic DNA from each subset was divided evenly over several immunoSEQ plates. The data were produced by immunoSEQ multiplex PCR, yet TCRdb's version contains in-frame clones alone and is incomplete. Of over 2,000,000 clones listed, just over 90% are singletons. The CDR3 is 16 amino acids. The germline CDR1 and CDR2 sequences are LNHDA and SQIVND (reference sequence). Trimming took off 10 bases at V and 7 bases at J, with 29 bases between the two ends. As to this clone: What it binds is unknown.

General study findings and limits: Investigators expected sequencing depth to affect clonotype sharing among donors.

Naive CD8 cells were CD45RO-negative, positively selected for CCR7, excluding terminally differentiated effector memory CD45RA+ cells. This receptor was obtained from a young man in good health. Some clones in this sample may be carry-over from other donors' samples. J is TRBJ2-7 and V is TRBV19, with D possibly TRBD2 on 6 matching bases. Sequences were obtained from naive CD8+ T cells from PBMCs. Written as DNA, the CDR3 is TGTGCCACCCAGTGGTTTCCGGGAGCCCCATTTGGGGAGCAGTACTTC. Its protein is CATQWFPGAPFGEQYF.